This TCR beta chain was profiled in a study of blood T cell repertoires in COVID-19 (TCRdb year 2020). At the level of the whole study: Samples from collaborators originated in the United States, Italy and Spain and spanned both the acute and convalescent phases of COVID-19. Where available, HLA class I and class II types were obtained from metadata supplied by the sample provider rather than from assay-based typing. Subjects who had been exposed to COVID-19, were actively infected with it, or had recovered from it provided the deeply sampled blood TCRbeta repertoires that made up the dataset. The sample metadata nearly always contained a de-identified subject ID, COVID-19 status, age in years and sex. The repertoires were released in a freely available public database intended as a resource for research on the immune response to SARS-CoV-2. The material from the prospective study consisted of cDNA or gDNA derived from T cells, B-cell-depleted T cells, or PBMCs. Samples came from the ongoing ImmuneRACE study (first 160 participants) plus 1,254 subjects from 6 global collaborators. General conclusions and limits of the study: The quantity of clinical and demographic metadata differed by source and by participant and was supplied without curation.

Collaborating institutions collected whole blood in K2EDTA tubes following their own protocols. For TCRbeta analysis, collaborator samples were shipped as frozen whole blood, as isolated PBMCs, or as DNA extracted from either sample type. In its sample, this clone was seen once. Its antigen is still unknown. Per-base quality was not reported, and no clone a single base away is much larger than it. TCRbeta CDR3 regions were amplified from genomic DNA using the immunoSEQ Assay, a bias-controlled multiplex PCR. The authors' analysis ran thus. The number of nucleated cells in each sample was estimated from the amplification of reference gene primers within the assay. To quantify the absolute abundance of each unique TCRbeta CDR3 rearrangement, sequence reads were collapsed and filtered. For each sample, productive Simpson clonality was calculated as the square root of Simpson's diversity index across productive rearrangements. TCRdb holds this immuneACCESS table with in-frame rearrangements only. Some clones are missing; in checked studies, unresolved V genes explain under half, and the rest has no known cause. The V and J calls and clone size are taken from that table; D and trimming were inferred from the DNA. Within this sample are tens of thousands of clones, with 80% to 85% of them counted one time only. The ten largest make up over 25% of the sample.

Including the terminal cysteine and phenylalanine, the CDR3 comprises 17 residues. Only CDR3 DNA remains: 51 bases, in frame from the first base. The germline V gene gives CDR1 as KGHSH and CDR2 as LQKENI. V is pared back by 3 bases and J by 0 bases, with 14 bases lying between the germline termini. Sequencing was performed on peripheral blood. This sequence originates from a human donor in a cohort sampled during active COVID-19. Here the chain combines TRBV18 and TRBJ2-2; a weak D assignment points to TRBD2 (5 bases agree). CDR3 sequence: CASSPGLTAANTGELFF. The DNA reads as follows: TGTGCCAGCTCACCTGGTCTCACAGCGGCGAACACCGGGGAGCTGTTTTTT.